One and the same sample provided the 3 T cell receptor beta chains below, sequenced in a study of early T cells in non-severe SARS-CoV-2 infection. A single record per CDR3 protein comes from TCRdb applying MiXCR to the 5' RACE reads. This sample has roughly 34,000 distinct CDR3 sequences, with approximately 7.1% found just once. Here the sequenced sample was whole blood, taken at baseline. Receptors originate from an adult who was a healthcare worker with PCR-confirmed SARS-CoV-2 infection or an uninfected control (not recorded which).

The V call is TRBV13, the J call TRBJ2-3, with a tentative D call TRBD1 (5 bases). Germline CDR1 reads PRHDT; CDR2 reads FYEKMQ (reference sequence). Deletions cut 5 bases from V and 4 bases from J, with 19 bases between. The CDR3 loop spans 16 amino acids. CDR3 amino acids: CASSPKGWGSADTQYF. The CDR3 DNA is TGTGCCAGCAGCCCAAAGGGGTGGGGCAGCGCAGATACGCAGTATTTT.

This clonotype came up a few times. The chain is built from TRBV9 and TRBJ1-1; D is uncertain. In germline, CDR1 is SGDLS, CDR2 YYNGEE. V lost 3 bases and J lost 3, with 21 bases in between. The CDR3 covers 17 residues. The CDR3 here is CASSAQTGPRGDTEAFF. The CDR3 coding sequence is TGTGCCAGCAGCGCCCAAACGGGCCCGCGCGGGGACACTGAAGCTTTCTTT.

A few counts support this clonotype. The chain combines TRBV27 with TRBJ2-5, with 8 bases lining up with TRBD1. The CDR3 extends over 12 amino acids. V gave up 6 bases and J gave up 5 bases; unmatched junction bases: 2. Germline loops: CDR1 MNHEY, CDR2 SMNVEV (reference sequence). The CDR3 DNA reads as TGTGCCAGCAGAAGACAGGGGGAGACCCAGTACTTC. Translation: CASRRQGETQYF.